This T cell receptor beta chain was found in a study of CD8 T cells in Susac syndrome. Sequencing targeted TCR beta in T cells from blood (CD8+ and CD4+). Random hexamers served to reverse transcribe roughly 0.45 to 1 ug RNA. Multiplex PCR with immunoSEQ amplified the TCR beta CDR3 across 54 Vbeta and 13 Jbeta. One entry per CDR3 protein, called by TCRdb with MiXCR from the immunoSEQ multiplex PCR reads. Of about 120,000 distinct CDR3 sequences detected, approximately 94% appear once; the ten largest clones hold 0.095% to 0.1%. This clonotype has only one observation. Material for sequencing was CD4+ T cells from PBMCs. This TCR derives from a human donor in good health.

In DNA form, the CDR3 reads TGCGCCAGCAGCCCCCGGACAGGGTCGTACGATGAGCAGTTCTTC. Translation gives CASSPRTGSYDEQFF. The chain has TRBV5-1 and TRBJ2-1; 8 nucleotides line up with TRBD1. The V gene's germline CDR1 is SGHRS and CDR2 YFSETQ. The ends lost 4 bases at V and 8 bases at J; junction bases unmatched: 11. The CDR3 is 15 residues long.